Listed below are T cell receptor beta chains from one sample, sequenced in a study of T cell repertoires in cytomegalovirus infection. Using its own MiXCR run on the reads, TCRdb lists one record per CDR3 protein. The sample carries roughly 230,000 distinct CDR3 sequences, around an eighth recorded once. The sample comprised PBMCs. These receptors all stem from a human donor in good health (CMV status not recorded). Some clones in this sample may be carry-over from other donors' samples. The CDR3 runs from the conserved cysteine through the conserved F or W. D genes are given only for firm matches. Clone size is shown for a subset of rows, as once, few, many or a class of expanded clone.

CDR3 protein: CASSRMGQYNEQFF; CDR3 DNA: TGTGCCAGCTCACGCATGGGACAGTACAATGAGCAGTTCTTC; D gene: TRBD1; J gene: TRBJ2-1; clone size: many; V gene: TRBV18
CDR3 protein: CASSPKDNAGYTF; CDR3 DNA: TGTGCCAGCAGCCCCAAGGACAACGCCGGCTACACCTTC; D gene: NA; J gene: TRBJ1-2; clone size: many; V gene: TRBV7-2
CDR3 protein: CASSGPGGREGSPLHF; CDR3 DNA: TGTGCCAGCAGCGGTCCAGGGGGCAGGGAAGGATCACCCCTCCACTTT; D gene: TRBD1; J gene: TRBJ1-6; clone size: NA; V gene: TRBV7-9
CDR3 protein: CASGREAHREQYF; CDR3 DNA: TGTGCCAGCGGGCGGGAGGCCCATCGGGAGCAGTACTTC; D gene: TRBD2; J gene: TRBJ2-7; clone size: many; V gene: TRBV28
CDR3 protein: CASSLGGGPETQYF; CDR3 DNA: TGTGCCAGCAGCTTAGGGGGGGGACCCGAGACCCAGTACTTC; D gene: TRBD2; J gene: TRBJ2-5; clone size: many; V gene: TRBV7-2
CDR3 protein: CASQRDTGELFF; CDR3 DNA: TGTGCCAGCCAAAGGGACACCGGGGAGCTGTTTTTT; D gene: NA; J gene: TRBJ2-2; clone size: many; V gene: TRBV5-6
CDR3 protein: CSGGTGTSYNEQFF; CDR3 DNA: TGCAGCGGGGGAACCGGGACATCGTACAATGAGCAGTTCTTC; D gene: NA; J gene: TRBJ2-1; clone size: few; V gene: TRBV29-1
CDR3 protein: CASSPGQAEQYF; CDR3 DNA: TGTGCCAGCAGCCCCGGACAGGCGGAGCAGTACTTC; D gene: TRBD1; J gene: TRBJ2-7; clone size: many; V gene: TRBV7-9
CDR3 protein: CASSQDGRGNQPQHF; CDR3 DNA: TGTGCCAGCAGCCAAGATGGCAGGGGAAATCAGCCCCAGCATTTT; D gene: NA; J gene: TRBJ1-5; clone size: NA; V gene: TRBV3-1
CDR3 protein: CASSIEVTDTQYF; CDR3 DNA: TGTGCCAGCAGCATCGAAGTGACAGATACGCAGTATTTT; D gene: NA; J gene: TRBJ2-3; clone size: many; V gene: TRBV7-8
CDR3 protein: CAISESRRGRTTDTQYF; CDR3 DNA: TGTGCCATCAGTGAGTCTAGGAGAGGGAGGACCACAGATACGCAGTATTTT; D gene: NA; J gene: TRBJ2-3; clone size: few; V gene: TRBV10-3
CDR3 protein: CSVERDNYEQYF; CDR3 DNA: TGCAGCGTTGAACGGGACAATTACGAGCAGTACTTC; D gene: NA; J gene: TRBJ2-7; clone size: few; V gene: TRBV29-1
CDR3 protein: CASSQGDINEKLFF; CDR3 DNA: TGTGCCAGCAGCCAAGGAGATATAAATGAAAAACTGTTTTTT; D gene: NA; J gene: TRBJ1-4; clone size: many; V gene: TRBV3-1
CDR3 protein: CASSFGQGSEQYF; CDR3 DNA: TGCGCCAGCAGCTTTGGACAGGGGTCCGAGCAGTACTTC; D gene: TRBD1; J gene: TRBJ2-7; clone size: NA; V gene: TRBV5-1
CDR3 protein: CASSFQGSQGPQHF; CDR3 DNA: TGTGCCAGCAGTTTCCAGGGATCCCAGGGGCCCCAGCATTTT; D gene: NA; J gene: TRBJ1-5; clone size: NA; V gene: TRBV12-3/TRBV12-4
CDR3 protein: CSVGRELNTEAFF; CDR3 DNA: TGCAGCGTTGGTCGGGAGTTGAACACTGAAGCTTTCTTT; D gene: NA; J gene: TRBJ1-1; clone size: NA; V gene: TRBV29-1
CDR3 protein: CSASGSTDTQYF; CDR3 DNA: TGCAGTGCGAGCGGGAGCACAGATACGCAGTATTTT; D gene: NA; J gene: TRBJ2-3; clone size: few; V gene: TRBV20-1
CDR3 protein: CSADPLSGQETQYF; CDR3 DNA: TGCAGTGCTGACCCACTTAGCGGCCAAGAGACCCAGTACTTC; D gene: NA; J gene: TRBJ2-5; clone size: few; V gene: TRBV20-1
CDR3 protein: CSARDAGEKLFF; CDR3 DNA: TGCAGTGCTAGAGATGCAGGAGAAAAACTGTTTTTT; D gene: NA; J gene: TRBJ1-4; clone size: NA; V gene: TRBV20-1
CDR3 protein: CASSFGSNTGELFF; CDR3 DNA: TGTGCCAGCAGCTTCGGTAGTAACACCGGGGAGCTGTTTTTT; D gene: NA; J gene: TRBJ2-2; clone size: many; V gene: TRBV7-2